This passage covers 22 T cell receptor beta chains from one sample sequenced in a study of human T cells and chemical hapten exposure. MiXCR was run by TCRdb on the RACE reads, yielding one entry per CDR3 protein. The profile shows under 200,000 distinct CDR3 sequences, approximately 14% of them singletons. The time point is: patch test 1, 2 weeks after DPC sensitization. Described treatment: therapeutic diphenylcyclopropenone sensitization with weekly scalp DPC. This specimen consisted of whole blood, obtained in connection with sensitization to the hapten diphenylcyclopropenone (DPC). These receptors originate from a woman between 25 and 40 years old with alopecia areata. Some clones in this sample may be carry-over from other donors' samples.

This clonotype was picked up many times. The CDR3 DNA is TGTGCCAGCAGCTTAAGACAGTCCGAGACCCAGTACTTC. Translating it yields CASSLRQSETQYF. This sequence joins TRBV7-2 and TRBJ2-5, with D possibly being TRBD1 (5 bases). CDR1 is SGHTA and CDR2 is FQGNSA in the germline V gene. This CDR3 has 13 residues. V lost 2 bases, J lost 5 bases, and 9 bases lay in between.

This clonotype came up a few times. The CDR3 region is CASSRGQLTDTQYF. The CDR3 nucleotides are TGTGCCAGCTCACGGGGACAGCTCACAGATACGCAGTATTTT. V usage is TRBV18 and J usage is TRBJ2-3, with 7 bases fitting TRBD1. This CDR3 region has 14 residues. V was clipped by 4 bases and J by 2 bases; unmatched bases: 3. The germline V gene has CDR1 KGHSH and CDR2 LQKENI.

This clonotype was seen at least ten times. This sequence joins TRBV9 and TRBJ2-1, with D perhaps TRBD1 (5 bases). Germline loops: CDR1 SGDLS, CDR2 YYNGEE. The CDR3 runs 14 residues. V lost 0 bases and J lost 7, with 11 bases in between. CDR3 residues: CASSVGQGRNEQFF. CDR3 coding DNA: TGTGCCAGCAGCGTAGGGCAGGGTCGGAATGAGCAGTTCTTC.

The J gene is TRBJ1-5, the V gene TRBV12-3 or TRBV12-4; D not resolved. This CDR3 is 13 amino acids long. V lost 5 bases to trimming and J lost 3 bases, with 8 bases between them. The DNA for the CDR3 is TGTGCCAGCAGTGAAGATTTCAATCAGCCCCAGCATTTT. It is translated as CASSEDFNQPQHF.

This clonotype has a handful of counts. J is TRBJ1-5 and V is TRBV28, with 9 bases matching TRBD1. Germline V gene lookup returns CDR1 MDHEN and CDR2 SYDVKM. V shed 5 bases and J 5 bases; nucleotides not matched to a gene: 10. This CDR3 contains 16 residues. As DNA, the CDR3 is TGTGCCAGCAGTCATAACACAGGGGGCGTCTATCAGCCCCAGCATTTT. It specifies CASSHNTGGVYQPQHF.

This chain joins TRBV2 and TRBJ2-1, with D possibly TRBD1 on 6 matching bases. The CDR3 is made up of 12 amino acids. Deletions cut 6 bases from V and 10 bases from J, with 13 bases between. Germline V lookup: CDR1 SNHLY, CDR2 FYNNEI. CDR3 nucleotide sequence: TGTGCCAGCAGCTCAGAGGGGGTCGAGCAGTTCTTC. Protein sequence: CASSSEGVEQFF. The whole variable domain, filled in from reference TRBV2 and TRBJ2-1, reads EPEVTQTPSHQVTQMGQEVILRCVPISNHLYFYWYRQILGQKVEFLVSFYNNEISEKSEIFDDQFSVERPDGSNFTLKIRSTKLEDSAMYFCASSSEGVEQFFGPGTRLTVL.

Ten or more counts support this clonotype. V and J are TRBV5-1 and TRBJ1-1; perhaps TRBD1 as D (5 bases). CDR1 and CDR2 (germline): SGHRS, YFSETQ. Trimming took off 0 bases at V and 3 bases at J, with 21 bases between the two ends. The CDR3 consists of 18 residues. The CDR3 reads CASSLAPSSGGTDTEAFF. The CDR3 coding sequence is TGCGCCAGCAGCTTGGCGCCCTCCTCGGGAGGGACTGACACTGAAGCTTTCTTT.

CDR3 sequence: CASSESSKRGRVFTQYF. The CDR3 DNA reads as TGTGCCAGCAGTGAGAGTTCCAAGCGGGGGCGGGTGTTTACGCAGTATTTT. V is TRBV6-1 and J is TRBJ2-3, with 8 bases identical to TRBD2. CDR1 is MNHNS and CDR2 is SASEGT in the germline V gene. This CDR3 region has 17 residues. Trimming cost V 3 bases and J 8 bases; bases outside gene matches: 16.

A remark on this clonotype: An end of the junction does not agree with germline; a read error may underlie this. The chain joins TRBV11-2 to TRBJ1-6, with D unclear. The CDR3 sequence is 13 residues long. CDR1 is SGHAT and CDR2 is FQNNGV in the germline V gene. CDR3 DNA: TGTGTCAGCAGCTTTGTTGAGGATTCACCCCTCCACTTT. Its translation is CVSSFVEDSPLHF.

This clonotype has just a few counts. The rearrangement uses TRBV5-1 and TRBJ1-6, with 8 bases lining up with TRBD1. CDR1 and CDR2 from the germline V gene are SGHRS and YFSETQ. This CDR3 is 13 amino acids long. J was trimmed by 9 bases and V by 5 bases; bases with no gene match: 4. CDR3 protein: CASRDRDPSPLHF. The CDR3 DNA follows: TGCGCCAGCAGGGACAGGGACCCTTCACCCCTCCACTTT.

In this sample, this clonotype turned up a few times. The V gene is TRBV6-6, the J gene TRBJ1-5, with TRBD1 identical over 11 bases. The length of the CDR3 is 15 residues. The trim removed 9 bases at V and 1 base at J, leaving 5 bases unmatched. Germline lookup yields CDR1 MNHNY and CDR2 SVGAGI (reference sequence). As DNA, the CDR3 is TGTGCCAGTCGGGACAGGGGGATAAGCAATCAGCCCCAGCATTTT. Translated, it gives CASRDRGISNQPQHF.

In this sample, this clonotype turned up a few times. This sequence joins TRBV12-3 or TRBV12-4 and TRBJ2-2; D is perhaps TRBD1 or TRBD2 (5 bases each). The CDR3 spans 17 residues. The V gene lost 11 bases and the J gene lost 4 bases, with 26 bases spanning the gap. The CDR3 reads CAGRTGDPGRGTGELFF. The CDR3 nucleotides read TGTGCCGGTCGGACCGGGGATCCGGGACGTGGCACCGGGGAGCTGTTTTTT.

This chain connects TRBV6-6 to TRBJ2-2; 13 bases line up with TRBD2. The germline CDR1 and CDR2 sequences are MNHNY and SVGAGI (reference sequence). The J segment lost 9 bases and the V segment lost 4 bases, leaving 2 bases of the junction unmatched. The CDR3 sequence is 14 residues long. Here the CDR3 reads CASSWTSGRRELFF. CDR3 nucleotide sequence: TGTGCCAGCAGTTGGACTAGCGGGAGACGGGAGCTGTTTTTT.

The chain couples TRBV5-4 to TRBJ2-3, with 7 bases lining up with TRBD2. V lost 3 bases and J lost 2; bases outside the gene matches: 9. Germline CDR1 reads SGHNT; CDR2 reads YYREEE (reference sequence). This CDR3 is 16 amino acids long. CDR3 DNA: TGTGCCAGCAGCTCATCAGGACTAGGCCACACAGATACGCAGTATTTT. As protein: CASSSSGLGHTDTQYF.

Only a few counts were recorded for this clonotype. The V call is TRBV6-4, the J call TRBJ2-1, with D possibly being TRBD2 (6 bases). Germline V gene sequence: CDR1 MRHNA, CDR2 SNTAGT. There are 13 residues in the CDR3. V was cut by 6 bases and J by 10 bases, with 16 bases left in between. This CDR3 is CASSGGAFEEQFF. CDR3 sequence (DNA): TGTGCCAGCAGCGGCGGGGCCTTTGAGGAGCAGTTCTTC.

This chain links TRBV27 with TRBJ2-1, with D unresolved. In germline, CDR1 is MNHEY, CDR2 SMNVEV (reference sequence). This CDR3 has 20 amino acids. V shed 3 bases and J shed 9 bases, with 33 bases lying between them. CDR3 nucleotides: TGTGCCAGCAGTTTCCGGTCCCCCGGATTCGGACGGAACGCAGAGAGTGAGCAGTTCTTC. Residues: CASSFRSPGFGRNAESEQFF.

The chain carries TRBV24-1 and TRBJ2-2; no clear D gene. Trimming removed 4 bases from V and 4 bases from J, with 9 bases in between. CDR3 length: 14 residues. Germline-derived CDR1 and CDR2 are KGHDR and SFDVKD. In DNA, the CDR3 is TGTGCCACCAGTGACTACCCGGGCACCGGGGAGCTGTTTTTT. This gives the protein CATSDYPGTGELFF.

In its sample, this clonotype was seen a few times. The gene calls are TRBV7-2 and TRBJ2-7; tentatively, D is TRBD1 or TRBD2 (5 bases each). This CDR3 is built from 14 residues. Germline values: CDR1 SGHTA, CDR2 FQGNSA. V shed 3 bases and J shed 5 bases, with 14 bases lying between them. The DNA for the CDR3 is TGTGCCAGCAGCTTCACAGGAGGAGGTGACGAGCAGTACTTC. Translation: CASSFTGGGDEQYF. Combining the CDR3 with reference TRBV7-2 and TRBJ2-7 gives the whole variable domain GAGVSQSPSNKVTEKGKDVELRCDPISGHTALYWYRQSLGQGLEFLIYFQGNSAPDKSGLPSDRFSAERTGGSVSTLTIQRTQQEDSAVYLCASSFTGGGDEQYFGPGTRLTVT.

This clonotype has only a few counts. The chain links TRBV19 to TRBJ1-2; tentatively, D is TRBD1 (6 bases). Germline V lookup: CDR1 LNHDA, CDR2 SQIVND (reference sequence). Trimming removed 3 bases from V and 1 base from J, with 9 bases in between. This CDR3 contains 14 residues. CDR3 sequence: CASSMQGINYGYTF. The CDR3 region has the DNA TGTGCCAGTAGTATGCAGGGGATTAACTATGGCTACACCTTC.

The chain couples TRBV10-3 to TRBJ2-3; D is uncertain. V was pared by 0 bases and J by 7 bases, with 8 bases between. Germline V CDR1 and CDR2: ENHRY, SYGVKD. This CDR3 contains 13 residues. The DNA for the CDR3 is TGTGCCATCAGTGAGTCGATAGAAAATACGCAGTATTTT. Protein: CAISESIENTQYF.

Ten or more counts support this clonotype. The gene calls are TRBV20-1 and TRBJ2-7; maybe TRBD1 (6 bases). V lost 0 bases and J lost 4, with 16 bases in between. The germline V gene has CDR1 DFQATT and CDR2 SNEGSKA (reference sequence). The CDR3 is 15 residues long. The DNA of the CDR3 is TGCAGTGCTAGAGAACCGGGACATTTAGAGTACGAGCAGTACTTC. As protein: CSAREPGHLEYEQYF.

This clonotype was seen at least ten times. This chain joins TRBV6-2 or TRBV6-3 and TRBJ1-1; D unclear. This CDR3 is 13 amino acids long. CDR1 is MNHEY and CDR2 is SVGEGT in the germline V gene. V was shortened by 2 bases and J by 4 bases, with 8 bases between the two germline ends. The DNA for the CDR3 is TGTGCCAGCAGTTACCTGGCAGGCACTGAAGCTTTCTTT. Amino acids: CASSYLAGTEAFF.